Each of the 15 T cell receptor beta chains below was sequenced from the same sample in a study of PD-1 blockade in classical Hodgkin lymphoma. Every patient relapsed after autologous stem cell transplantation, and brentuximab vedotin exposure varied. Produced via immunoSEQ multiplex PCR; TCRdb's table is partial and in-frame only. The repertoire includes 30,000 to 35,000 clones, roughly four fifths of them detected once, and more than 30% sits in the top ten. The sample consisted of peripheral blood mononuclear cells (PBMCs), taken at baseline. The source of these receptors is a human donor with classical Hodgkin lymphoma.

This clone has more than one count but fewer than ten. The genes are TRBV29-1 and TRBJ2-6; D gene ambiguous. V gave up 4 bases and J gave up 3 bases, with 7 bases separating them. CDR1 is SQVTM, CDR2 ANQGSEA, per germline. The CDR3 consists of 13 residues. The CDR3 here is CSVGMFGANVLTF. The CDR3 DNA reads as TGCAGCGTTGGTATGTTTGGGGCCAACGTCCTGACTTTC. The full variable domain, its missing parts supplied by reference TRBV29-1 and TRBJ2-6, is SAVISQKPSRDICQRGTSLTIQCQVDSQVTMMFWYRQQPGQSLTLIATANQGSEATYESGFVIDKFPISRPNLTFSTLTVSNMSPEDSSIYLCSVGMFGANVLTFGAGSRLTVL.

The genes are TRBV6-1 and TRBJ1-5; 7 positions match TRBD1. Germline V gene lookup returns CDR1 MNHNS and CDR2 SASEGT. The CDR3 runs to 18 residues. The ends lost 2 bases at V and 5 bases at J; junction bases unmatched: 15. In DNA form, the CDR3 reads TGTGCCAGCAGTGAAAATATAGTTGACAGGGTAAGCCATCAGCCCCAGCATTTT. Its translation: CASSENIVDRVSHQPQHF.

The V and J genes are TRBV6-6 and TRBJ1-2; 8 nucleotides align to TRBD1. V trimming: 2 bases; J trimming: 7 bases; junction bases outside the gene matches: 9. Germline CDR1 reads MNHNY; CDR2 reads SVGAGI (reference sequence). The length of the CDR3 is 15 residues. The CDR3 DNA reads TGTGCCAGCAGTTACCCACCGACAGGGGAGAGTGGCTACACCTTC. Translating it yields CASSYPPTGESGYTF.

To note about this clone: Other DNA sequences in the same sample also yield this CDR3. The genes are TRBV18 and TRBJ1-1; a possible D gene is TRBD1 (6 bases). The CDR3 is 13 residues long. Germline V gene sequence: CDR1 KGHSH, CDR2 LQKENI. V was trimmed by 6 bases and J by 1 base, leaving 9 bases between them. CDR3 nucleotide sequence: TGTGCCAGCTCGCTGGGACAGAACACTGAAGCTTTCTTT. Amino acids: CASSLGQNTEAFF.

The genes are TRBV15 and TRBJ1-5; the D is unclear. CDR1 and CDR2 from the germline V gene are LNHNV and YYDKDF (reference sequence). Trimming left V 1 base short and J 6 bases short, with 4 bases between. CDR3 length equals 12 residues. The CDR3 protein is CATSRGIQPQHF. In DNA, the CDR3 is TGTGCCACCAGCAGAGGAATTCAGCCCCAGCATTTT.

This clone was recorded only once. The gene calls are TRBV7-9 and TRBJ2-3; D call uncertain. This CDR3 region has 13 residues. Trimming took off 1 base at V and 8 bases at J, with 10 bases between the two ends. From germline, CDR1 is SEHNR and CDR2 FQNEAQ (reference sequence). The CDR3 nucleotides are TGTGCCAGCAGCTTAGTGGGTGAAGGTACGCAGTATTTT. It is translated as CASSLVGEGTQYF.

The chain links TRBV7-2 to TRBJ1-1; 8 bases line up with TRBD1. V lost 3 bases and J lost 6; bases outside the gene matches: 9. This CDR3 is built from 15 residues. Looked up from germline, CDR1 is SGHTA and CDR2 is FQGNSA. The CDR3, as DNA: TGTGCCAGCAGCTTGGTACAGGGGGTGGGGGCTGAAGCTTTCTTT. This encodes CASSLVQGVGAEAFF.

The chain is built from TRBV6-1 and TRBJ2-7; the D call may be TRBD1 or TRBD2 (6 bases each). V was trimmed by 10 bases and J by 6 bases, leaving 19 bases between them. CDR3 length: 13 residues. CDR1 MNHNS and CDR2 SASEGT come from the germline V gene. The chain's CDR3 is CATERGEQPEQYF. DNA for the CDR3: TGTGCCACGGAAAGGGGGGAACAGCCCGAGCAGTACTTC.

The rearrangement uses TRBV11-2 and TRBJ1-1; D gene ambiguous. V gave up 5 bases and J gave up 5 bases, with 9 bases separating them. Germline V CDR1 and CDR2: SGHAT, FQNNGV. This CDR3 contains 12 residues. The CDR3 protein is CASSLYSTEAFF. CDR3 DNA: TGTGCCAGCAGCCTATATAGTACTGAAGCTTTCTTT.

The V and J genes are TRBV6-6 and TRBJ1-2; tentatively, D is TRBD1 (5 bases). The CDR3 contains 13 residues. Deletions cut 6 bases from V and 4 bases from J, with 12 bases between. Germline-derived CDR1 and CDR2 are MNHNY and SVGAGI (reference sequence). CDR3 coding DNA: TGTGCCAGCAGCCCACAGGACTCCTATGGCTACACCTTC. Residues: CASSPQDSYGYTF.

This clone is large by share. The CDR3 sequence is CASSLVGGRGEQYF. CDR3 coding DNA: TGTGCCAGCAGCTTAGTCGGGGGGCGCGGCGAGCAGTACTTC. The gene calls are TRBV7-9 and TRBJ2-7; the D gene is possibly TRBD2 (7 bases). Trimming left V 1 base short and J 6 bases short, with 13 bases between. Germline V CDR1 and CDR2: SEHNR, FQNEAQ (reference sequence). There are 14 residues in the CDR3.

This clone was observed a few times. The rearrangement links TRBV5-1 to TRBJ2-3; D unresolved. CDR3 size: 16 residues. CDR1 is SGHRS, CDR2 YFSETQ, per germline. Between the trimmed V and J ends, which lost 0 bases and 4 bases, there was a span of 15 bases. CDR3 region: CASSLGWGDRPDTQYF. CDR3 coding DNA: TGCGCCAGCAGCTTGGGATGGGGTGATAGGCCAGATACGCAGTATTTT.

The chain carries TRBV10-3 and TRBJ1-2; 10 bases fit TRBD1. This CDR3 region has 14 residues. The junction had 4 bases not matched to a gene; V was cut back by 5 bases and J by 4 bases. Per the germline V gene, CDR1 is ENHRY and CDR2 is SYGVKD. CDR3 loop: CAISLDRGSYGYTF. In DNA, the CDR3 is TGTGCCATCAGTTTGGACAGGGGGAGCTATGGCTACACCTTC.

J is TRBJ1-2 and V is TRBV28; no reliable D call. Germline V CDR1 and CDR2: MDHEN, SYDVKM. This CDR3 has 13 amino acids. Trimming took off 4 bases at V and 3 bases at J, with 9 bases between the two ends. CDR3 sequence: CASSWEIYYGYTF. In nucleotides, the CDR3 is TGTGCCAGCAGTTGGGAGATTTACTATGGCTACACCTTC.

This clone is a singleton in its sample. The genes are TRBV18 and TRBJ2-3; 8 bases fit TRBD1. Germline-derived CDR1 and CDR2 are KGHSH and LQKENI. Trimming cost V 1 base and J 3 bases; bases outside gene matches: 6. The CDR3 totals 16 residues. CDR3 sequence reads: CASSPLGQGETDTQYF. CDR3 nucleotides: TGTGCCAGCTCACCACTAGGACAGGGTGAAACAGATACGCAGTATTTT.